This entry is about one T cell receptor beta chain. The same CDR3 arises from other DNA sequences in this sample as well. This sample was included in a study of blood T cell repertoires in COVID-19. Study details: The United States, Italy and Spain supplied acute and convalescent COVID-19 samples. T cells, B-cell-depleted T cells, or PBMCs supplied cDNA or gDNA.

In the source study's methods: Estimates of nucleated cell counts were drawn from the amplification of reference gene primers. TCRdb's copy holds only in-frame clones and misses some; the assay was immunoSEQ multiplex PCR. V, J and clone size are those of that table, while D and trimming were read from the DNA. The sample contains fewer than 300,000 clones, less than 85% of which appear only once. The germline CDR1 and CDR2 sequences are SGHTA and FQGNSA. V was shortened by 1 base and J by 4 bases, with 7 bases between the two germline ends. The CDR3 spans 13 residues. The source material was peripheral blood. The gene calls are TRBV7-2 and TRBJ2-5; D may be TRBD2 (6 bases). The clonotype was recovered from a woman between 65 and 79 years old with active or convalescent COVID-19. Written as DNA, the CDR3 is TGTGCCAGCAGCTTAGTCGGGGGAGAGACCCAGTACTTC. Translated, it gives CASSLVGGETQYF. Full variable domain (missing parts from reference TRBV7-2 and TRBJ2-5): GAGVSQSPSNKVTEKGKDVELRCDPISGHTALYWYRQSLGQGLEFLIYFQGNSAPDKSGLPSDRFSAERTGGSVSTLTIQRTQQEDSAVYLCASSLVGGETQYFGPGTRLLVL.